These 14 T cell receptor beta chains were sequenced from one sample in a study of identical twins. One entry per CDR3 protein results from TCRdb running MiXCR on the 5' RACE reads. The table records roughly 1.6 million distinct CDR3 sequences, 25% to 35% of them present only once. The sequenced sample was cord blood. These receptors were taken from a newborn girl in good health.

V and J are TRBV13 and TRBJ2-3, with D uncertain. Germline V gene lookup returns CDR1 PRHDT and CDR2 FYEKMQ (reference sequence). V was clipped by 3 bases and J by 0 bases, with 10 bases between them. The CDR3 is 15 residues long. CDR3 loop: CASSFKTSSTDTQYF. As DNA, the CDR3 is TGTGCCAGCAGCTTTAAAACTTCTAGCACAGATACGCAGTATTTT.

The CDR3 is CASSLGNKLTANEKLFF. The DNA for the CDR3 is TGTGCCAGCAGCTTAGGGAACAAACTTACGGCTAATGAAAAACTGTTTTTT. The chain employs TRBV7-8 and TRBJ1-4; D remains unclear. Trimming stripped 1 base from V and 3 bases from J, with 15 bases between. This CDR3 region has 17 residues. In germline, CDR1 is SGHVS, CDR2 FQNEAQ.

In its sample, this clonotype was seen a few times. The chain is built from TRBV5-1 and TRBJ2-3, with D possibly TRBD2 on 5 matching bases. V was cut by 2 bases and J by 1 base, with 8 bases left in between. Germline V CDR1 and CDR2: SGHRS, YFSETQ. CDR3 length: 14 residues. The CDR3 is CASSFGKGTDTQYF. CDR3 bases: TGCGCCAGCAGCTTCGGGAAGGGCACAGATACGCAGTATTTT.

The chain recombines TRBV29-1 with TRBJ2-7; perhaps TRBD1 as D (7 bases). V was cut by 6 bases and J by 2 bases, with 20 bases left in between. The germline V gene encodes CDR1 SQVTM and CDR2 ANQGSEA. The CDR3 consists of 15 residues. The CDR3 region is CSVRGQGGRTYEQYF. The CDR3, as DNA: TGCAGCGTGAGGGGGCAGGGGGGCCGCACCTACGAGCAGTACTTC.

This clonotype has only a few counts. CDR3 in DNA: TGTGCCAGCAGCCCACAAGACGGTCGGCCGGGATACCAAGAGACCCAGTACTTC. Translation gives CASSPQDGRPGYQETQYF. The J gene is TRBJ2-5, the V gene TRBV3-1; possible D gene TRBD2, 5 bases. The CDR3 has 18 residues. Between the trimmed V and J ends, which lost 4 bases and 0 bases, there was a span of 21 bases. CDR1 LGHDT and CDR2 YNNKEL come from the germline V gene (reference sequence).

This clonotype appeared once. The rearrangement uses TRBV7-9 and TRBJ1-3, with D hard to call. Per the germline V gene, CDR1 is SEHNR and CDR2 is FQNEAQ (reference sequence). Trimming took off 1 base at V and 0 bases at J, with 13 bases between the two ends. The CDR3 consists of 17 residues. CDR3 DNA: TGTGCCAGCAGCTTAGATTTCACAAGGGACTCTGGAAACACCATATATTTT. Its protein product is CASSLDFTRDSGNTIYF. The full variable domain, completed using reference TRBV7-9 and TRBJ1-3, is DTGVSQNPRHKITKRGQNVTFRCDPISEHNRLYWYRQTLGQGPEFLTYFQNEAQLEKSRLLSDRFSAERPKGSFSTLEIQRTEQGDSAMYLCASSLDFTRDSGNTIYFGEGSWLTVV.

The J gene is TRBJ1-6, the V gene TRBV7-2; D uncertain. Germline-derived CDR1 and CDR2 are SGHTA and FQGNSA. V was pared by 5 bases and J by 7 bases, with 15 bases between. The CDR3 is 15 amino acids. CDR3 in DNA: TGTGCCAGCAGCCGGCTAATAGGTCCCAATTCACCCCTCCACTTT. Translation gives CASSRLIGPNSPLHF.

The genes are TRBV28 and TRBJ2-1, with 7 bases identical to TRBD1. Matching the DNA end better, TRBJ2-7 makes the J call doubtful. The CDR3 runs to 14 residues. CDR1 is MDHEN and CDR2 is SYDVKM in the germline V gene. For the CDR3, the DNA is TGTGCCACACTCCGGGACAGCTCCTACAATGAGCAGTACTTC. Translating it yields CATLRDSSYNEQYF.

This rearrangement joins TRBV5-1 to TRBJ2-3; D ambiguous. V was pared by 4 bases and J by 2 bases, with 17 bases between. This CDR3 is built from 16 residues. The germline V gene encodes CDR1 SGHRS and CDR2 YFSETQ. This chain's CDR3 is CASSVPATHPTDTQYF. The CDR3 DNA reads TGCGCCAGCAGCGTCCCAGCCACTCATCCCACAGATACGCAGTATTTT.

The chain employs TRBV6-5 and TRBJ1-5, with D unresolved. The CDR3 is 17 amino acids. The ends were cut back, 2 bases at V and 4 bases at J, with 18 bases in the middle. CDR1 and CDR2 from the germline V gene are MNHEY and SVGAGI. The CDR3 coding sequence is TGTGCCAGCAGTTACCCCGGGCCCCAGAGGCTTAATCAGCCCCAGCATTTT. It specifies CASSYPGPQRLNQPQHF.

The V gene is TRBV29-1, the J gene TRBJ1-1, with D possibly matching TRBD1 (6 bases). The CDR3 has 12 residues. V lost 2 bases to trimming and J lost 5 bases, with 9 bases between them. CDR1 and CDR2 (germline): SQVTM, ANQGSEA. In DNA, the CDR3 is TGCAGCGTTGAAAGGGGGGTGACTGAAGCTTTCTTT. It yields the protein CSVERGVTEAFF.

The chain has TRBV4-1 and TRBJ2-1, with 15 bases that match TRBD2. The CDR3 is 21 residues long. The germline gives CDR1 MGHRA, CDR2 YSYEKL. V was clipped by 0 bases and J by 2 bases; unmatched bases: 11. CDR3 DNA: TGCGCCAGCAGCCAAGATCCCCCGGGACTAGCGGGAGGAATCACCTACAATGAGCAGTTCTTC. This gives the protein CASSQDPPGLAGGITYNEQFF.

The CDR3 coding sequence is TGCGCCAGCAGCCAAGATACGGTAGCGGGGGGCCACAATGAGCAGTTCTTC. Translated, it gives CASSQDTVAGGHNEQFF. The V call is TRBV4-1, the J call TRBJ2-1, with 10 bases fitting TRBD2. Germline CDR1 reads MGHRA; CDR2 reads YSYEKL. V lost 0 bases to trimming and J lost 5 bases; unmatched junction nucleotides: 7. The CDR3 covers 17 residues.

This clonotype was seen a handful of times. The CDR3 region is CASSREPGYTDTQYF. In DNA form, the CDR3 reads TGCGCCAGCAGCAGGGAACCGGGATACACAGATACGCAGTATTTT. V is TRBV5-1 and J is TRBJ2-3, with D maybe TRBD2 (5 bases). The CDR3 spans 15 residues. V lost 4 bases and J lost 2, with 14 bases in between. In germline, CDR1 is SGHRS, CDR2 YFSETQ.